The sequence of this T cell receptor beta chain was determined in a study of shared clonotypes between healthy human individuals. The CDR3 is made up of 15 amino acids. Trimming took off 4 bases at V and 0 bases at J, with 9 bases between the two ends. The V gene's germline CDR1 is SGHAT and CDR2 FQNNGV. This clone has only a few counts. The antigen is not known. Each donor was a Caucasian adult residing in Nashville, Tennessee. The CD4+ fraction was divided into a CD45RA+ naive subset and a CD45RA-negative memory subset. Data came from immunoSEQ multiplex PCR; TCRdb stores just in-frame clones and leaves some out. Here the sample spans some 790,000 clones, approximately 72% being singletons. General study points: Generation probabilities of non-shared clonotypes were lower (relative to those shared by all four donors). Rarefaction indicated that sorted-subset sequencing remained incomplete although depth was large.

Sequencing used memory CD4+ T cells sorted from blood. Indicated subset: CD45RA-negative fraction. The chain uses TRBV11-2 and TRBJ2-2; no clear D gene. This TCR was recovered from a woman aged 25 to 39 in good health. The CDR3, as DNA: TGTGCCAGCAGCTCCCGGGCATCGAACACCGGGGAGCTGTTTTTT. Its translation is CASSSRASNTGELFF.